The 2 T cell receptor beta chains given below trace back to one sample, sequenced in a study of cytomegalovirus exposure and HLA in healthy donors. PCR involved 60 Vbeta and 13 Jbeta primers. Generated by immunoSEQ multiplex PCR, the TCRdb table keeps only in-frame clones and is missing some. Among roughly 130,000 clones listed, roughly three quarters were seen once. The sequencing input was PBMCs. These receptors came from a man aged 18 to 30 in good health and CMV-seronegative.

This chain uses TRBV6-5 with TRBJ2-3; D remains unclear. The CDR3 sequence is 14 residues long. The germline CDR1 and CDR2 sequences are MNHEY and SVGAGI. V was clipped by 0 bases and J by 6 bases, with 10 bases between them. CDR3 DNA sequence: TGTGCCAGCAGTTACTCGAGTCCAACGGATACGCAGTATTTT. This translates into CASSYSSPTDTQYF.

V is TRBV5-5 and J is TRBJ1-2; D uncertain. This CDR3 is built from 15 residues. Germline V lookup: CDR1 SGHKS, CDR2 YYEKEE (reference sequence). Between the trimmed V and J ends, which lost 2 bases and 0 bases, there was a span of 11 bases. CDR3: CASSFVPEANYGYTF. In DNA form, the CDR3 reads TGTGCCAGCAGCTTCGTCCCAGAGGCTAACTATGGCTACACCTTC. Looking up the rest from reference TRBV5-5 and TRBJ1-2 gives the full variable domain: DAGVTQSPTHLIKTRGQQVTLRCSPISGHKSVSWYQQVLGQGPQFIFQYYEKEERGRGNFPDRFSARQFPNYSSELNVNALLLGDSALYLCASSFVPEANYGYTFGSGTRLTVV.